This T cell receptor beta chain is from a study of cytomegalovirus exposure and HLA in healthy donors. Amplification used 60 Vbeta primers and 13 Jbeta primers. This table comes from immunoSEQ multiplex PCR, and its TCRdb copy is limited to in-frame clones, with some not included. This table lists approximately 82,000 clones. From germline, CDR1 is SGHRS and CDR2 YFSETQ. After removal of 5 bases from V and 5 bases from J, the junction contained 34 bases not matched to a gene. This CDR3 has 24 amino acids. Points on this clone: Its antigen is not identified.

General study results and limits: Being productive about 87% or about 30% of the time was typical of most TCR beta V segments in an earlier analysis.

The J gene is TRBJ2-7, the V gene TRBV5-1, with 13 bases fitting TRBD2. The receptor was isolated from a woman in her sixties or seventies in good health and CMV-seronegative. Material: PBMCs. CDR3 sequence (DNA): TGCGCCAGCAGATCGGGACAGGGAAGTTGGGGGCGGACTAGCGGGAGTTCTAATTTCGACGAGCAGTACTTC. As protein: CASRSGQGSWGRTSGSSNFDEQYF.